One sample yielded the 8 T cell receptor beta chains listed below, sequenced in a study of T cells in Graves' hyperthyroidism and ophthalmopathy. From RNA transcripts, TCR beta CDR3 regions were amplified. An initial round of RT-PCR targeting the TCR CDR3 relied on the HTBI primer set. TCRdb re-analysed the multiplex PCR reads in MiXCR, keeping a single row per CDR3 protein. The sample has hundreds of thousands of distinct CDR3 sequences, 14% seen once. The source material was blood. Receptors originate from a woman in her late teens or twenties with Graves' hyperthyroidism.

There are a few counts of this clonotype. The V and J genes are TRBV7-9 and TRBJ1-2, with D perhaps matching TRBD1 (5 bases). CDR3 length equals 14 residues. Germline V lookup: CDR1 SEHNR, CDR2 FQNEAQ (reference sequence). The V gene lost 0 bases and the J gene lost 6 bases, with 11 bases spanning the gap. This CDR3 reads CASSLAWGANGYTF. CDR3 sequence (DNA): TGTGCCAGCAGCTTAGCATGGGGCGCGAATGGCTACACCTTC. The whole variable domain, remainder taken from reference TRBV7-9 and TRBJ1-2, is DTGVSQNPRHKITKRGQNVTFRCDPISEHNRLYWYRQTLGQGPEFLTYFQNEAQLEKSRLLSDRFSAERPKGSFSTLEIQRTEQGDSAMYLCASSLAWGANGYTFGSGTRLTVV.

The chain employs TRBV25-1 and TRBJ1-1; 12 bases line up with TRBD1. The germline V gene encodes CDR1 MGHDK and CDR2 SYGVNS. The CDR3 contains 13 residues. J was trimmed by 3 bases and V by 9 bases; bases with no gene match: 2. The CDR3 nucleotides are TGTGCCAGTGGGGACAGGGGGCACACTGAAGCTTTCTTT. Translated, it gives CASGDRGHTEAFF.

This clonotype showed up many times. The gene calls are TRBV4-3 and TRBJ1-2; D is uncertain. V was cut by 3 bases and J by 7 bases, with 15 bases left in between. Germline values: CDR1 LGHNA, CDR2 YSLEER. CDR3 length: 14 amino acids. CDR3 nucleotide sequence: TGCGCCAGCAGCCACAGTTTTCTAACGGGTGGCTACACCTTC. Translated, it gives CASSHSFLTGGYTF.

The rearrangement joins TRBV29-1 to TRBJ1-2, with a possible D match to TRBD1 (6 bases). The V gene lost 7 bases and the J gene lost 8 bases, with 17 bases spanning the gap. The CDR3 runs 12 residues. CDR1 is SQVTM and CDR2 is ANQGSEA in the germline V gene. The CDR3 nucleotides are TGCAGCGACAATGGGGGCCAGGAGGGCTACACCTTC. Translation: CSDNGGQEGYTF.

This clonotype was seen only a few times. CDR3 residues: CSASLAARGIQYF. The CDR3 DNA reads as TGCAGTGCTAGCCTTGCGGCCCGGGGCATTCAGTACTTC. The chain carries TRBV20-1 and TRBJ2-4, with TRBD2 as a possible D gene (5 bases). CDR1 DFQATT and CDR2 SNEGSKA come from the germline V gene (reference sequence). Trimming removed 3 bases from V and 9 bases from J, with 15 bases in between. This CDR3 spans 13 amino acids.

This clonotype was counted at least ten times. The gene calls are TRBV28 and TRBJ1-1; possible D gene TRBD1, 5 bases. V shed 8 bases and J shed 0 bases, with 13 bases lying between them. Germline V gene lookup returns CDR1 MDHEN and CDR2 SYDVKM. The CDR3 totals 14 residues. CDR3 bases: TGTGCCAGCGGGGCAGTCCCCATGAACACTGAAGCTTTCTTT. The encoded protein is CASGAVPMNTEAFF.

In this sample, this clonotype turned up many times. V gene TRBV5-1 combines with J gene TRBJ2-1, with D hard to call. The CDR3 loop spans 15 amino acids. V was trimmed by 3 bases and J by 2 bases, leaving 12 bases between them. The germline gives CDR1 SGHRS, CDR2 YFSETQ. CDR3 sequence reads: CASSSRTITYNEQFF. The CDR3 DNA reads as TGCGCCAGCAGCTCCCGGACCATCACCTACAATGAGCAGTTCTTC.

This clonotype was recorded at least ten times. The chain uses TRBV12-3 or TRBV12-4 and TRBJ1-5; 9 bases match TRBD1. The CDR3 totals 15 residues. Trimming took 6 bases from V and 4 from J; bases not matched to a gene: 7. The CDR3 DNA follows: TGTGCCAGCAGATCCGGGACAGGGAGAAATCAGCCCCAGCATTTT. Translation gives CASRSGTGRNQPQHF.